The 21 T cell receptor beta chains given below trace back to one sample, sequenced in a study of T-cell reconstitution after alpha-beta-depleted transplantation in children. Unique molecular identifiers were incorporated during preparation of the TCRbeta library. TCRdb reprocessed the PCR reads via MiXCR and lists one record per CDR3 protein. In the table there are around 370,000 distinct CDR3 sequences, 9% to 12% of which are singletons. This sample comprised PBMCs from the stem cell graft donor, obtained from the stem cell graft. The receptors come from a human donor who donated a stem cell graft to a child with acute lymphoblastic leukemia.

This clonotype came up many times. This chain uses TRBV29-1 with TRBJ2-5, with D hard to call. Germline CDR1 is SQVTM and CDR2 is ANQGSEA. V was pared by 3 bases and J by 5 bases, with 10 bases between. The CDR3 consists of 12 residues. In DNA form, the CDR3 reads TGCAGCGTTGATCCGGATTCCGAGACCCAGTACTTC. This translates into CSVDPDSETQYF.

In regard to this clonotype: A read error is likely, as this CDR3 ends without the conserved phenylalanine or tryptophan. The chain is built from TRBV6-1 and TRBJ2-7; 9 bases match TRBD2. There are 15 residues in the CDR3. CDR1 and CDR2 (germline): MNHNS, SASEGT. The trim removed 3 bases at V and 2 bases at J, leaving 5 bases unmatched. The CDR3 protein is CASSDSGRGPYEQYY. CDR3 DNA sequence: TGTGCCAGCAGTGATAGCGGGAGAGGGCCCTACGAGCAGTACTAC.

This clonotype was counted between two and nine times. The chain couples TRBV4-2 to TRBJ2-7, with D uncertain. CDR3 length: 14 residues. The germline CDR1 and CDR2 sequences are LGHNA and YNFKEQ. V lost 0 bases and J lost 2, with 8 bases in between. The CDR3 loop reads CASSQEAVAYEQYF. CDR3 DNA sequence: TGTGCCAGCAGCCAAGAGGCAGTAGCCTACGAGCAGTACTTC.

The chain joins TRBV4-2 to TRBJ2-5; 10 bases are shared with TRBD1. The length of the CDR3 is 16 residues. The junction had 7 bases not matched to a gene; V was cut back by 1 base and J by 5 bases. CDR1 and CDR2 (germline): LGHNA, YNFKEQ. DNA for the CDR3: TGTGCCAGCAGCCAAGGTCGACAGGGGGCAGGCGAGACCCAGTACTTC. It translates to CASSQGRQGAGETQYF.

V and J are TRBV24-1 and TRBJ2-3; 9 positions match TRBD2. Germline trimming cut 3 bases from V and 6 bases from J; bases unmatched to any gene: 9. Germline lookup yields CDR1 KGHDR and CDR2 SFDVKD. The CDR3 extends over 16 amino acids. The CDR3 DNA reads as TGTGCCACCAGTGATCCCCATAGCGGGAGTGGGGATACGCAGTATTTT. Translating it yields CATSDPHSGSGDTQYF.

J is TRBJ2-1 and V is TRBV7-8; 7 bases are shared with TRBD2. CDR1 is SGHVS, CDR2 FQNEAQ, per germline. Germline trimming cut 5 bases from V and 5 bases from J; bases unmatched to any gene: 15. This CDR3 is 17 amino acids long. CDR3: CASSMPYGLGGNNEQFF. Written as DNA, the CDR3 is TGTGCCAGCAGCATGCCGTACGGACTAGGCGGGAACAATGAGCAGTTCTTC.

Only a few counts were recorded for this clonotype. The rearrangement joins TRBV18 to TRBJ1-5; D may be TRBD1 (6 bases). V dropped 3 bases and J dropped 2 bases, with 11 bases sitting between them. This CDR3 has 15 residues. Germline assignment: CDR1 KGHSH and CDR2 LQKENI. The CDR3 loop reads CASSPEQGGNQPQHF. The CDR3 DNA sequence: TGTGCCAGCTCACCGGAACAGGGTGGCAATCAGCCCCAGCATTTT.

The J gene is TRBJ1-3, the V gene TRBV2; D is unresolved. With 7 bases removed from V and 8 bases from J, the gap between germline ends came to 15 bases. CDR1 is SNHLY, CDR2 FYNNEI, per germline. The CDR3 loop spans 13 amino acids. The CDR3 reads CASNFKRGYTIYF. In DNA form, the CDR3 reads TGTGCCAGCAATTTCAAACGGGGATACACCATATATTTT.

This chain joins TRBV5-1 and TRBJ2-1, with TRBD2 identical over 14 bases. Trimming cost V 4 bases and J 3 bases; bases outside gene matches: 6. This CDR3 has 17 residues. Germline V gene data show CDR1 as SGHRS and CDR2 as YFSETQ. DNA of the CDR3: TGCGCCAGCAGCCTGGGACTAGCGGGAGAGGGCTACAATGAGCAGTTCTTC. This translates into CASSLGLAGEGYNEQFF.

This clonotype has a handful of counts. The chain is built from TRBV20-1 and TRBJ1-4, with 8 bases aligning to TRBD1. The germline gives CDR1 DFQATT, CDR2 SNEGSKA (reference sequence). V shed 6 bases and J 3 bases; nucleotides not matched to a gene: 6. The CDR3 has 14 residues. The CDR3 coding sequence is TGCAGTGCCAATGACAGGGGAGCTAATGAAAAACTGTTTTTT. Protein: CSANDRGANEKLFF.

This clonotype was observed a handful of times. The V gene is TRBV4-3, the J gene TRBJ2-5, with TRBD2 matching over 8 bases. V was pared by 0 bases and J by 5 bases, with 11 bases of the junction left unmatched. This CDR3 is built from 17 residues. The germline V gene encodes CDR1 LGHNA and CDR2 YSLEER. CDR3 nucleotides: TGCGCCAGCAGCCAAGATCTGCCAGCGGGAGTCAGGGAGACCCAGTACTTC. Its protein product is CASSQDLPAGVRETQYF.

The V and J genes are TRBV9 and TRBJ2-2; 15 nucleotides agree with TRBD2. The CDR3 consists of 20 residues. V dropped 4 bases and J dropped 3; count of bases not matched to a gene: 13. Germline assignment: CDR1 SGDLS and CDR2 YYNGEE. The CDR3 DNA is TGTGCCAGCAGCACCCGCGGACTAGCGGGAGGGCCAGGGGACACCGGGGAGCTGTTTTTT. Its protein is CASSTRGLAGGPGDTGELFF.

This clonotype has more than one count but fewer than ten. This rearrangement joins TRBV7-2 to TRBJ1-4; no firm D call. The CDR3 is 15 residues long. The V gene's germline CDR1 is SGHTA and CDR2 FQGNSA. V gave up 0 bases and J gave up 7 bases, with 12 bases separating them. CDR3 region: CASSLAGSTSEKLFF. The CDR3 bases are TGTGCCAGCAGCTTAGCCGGGTCGACAAGTGAAAAACTGTTTTTT. Combining the CDR3 with reference TRBV7-2 and TRBJ1-4 gives the whole variable domain GAGVSQSPSNKVTEKGKDVELRCDPISGHTALYWYRQSLGQGLEFLIYFQGNSAPDKSGLPSDRFSAERTGGSVSTLTIQRTQQEDSAVYLCASSLAGSTSEKLFFGSGTQLSVL.

This clonotype was counted a few times. The gene calls are TRBV20-1 and TRBJ1-6; tentatively, D is TRBD1 (5 bases). The CDR3 sequence is 16 residues long. CDR1 and CDR2 from the germline V gene are DFQATT and SNEGSKA (reference sequence). Trimming took off 0 bases at V and 10 bases at J, with 19 bases between the two ends. For the CDR3, the DNA is TGCAGTGCTAGAGAACACCCGACAGCCGTACCCTCACCCCTCCACTTT. The encoded protein is CSAREHPTAVPSPLHF.

CDR3 amino acids: CASRAVTGNTEAFF. The CDR3 DNA reads TGTGCCAGCAGGGCAGTGACGGGGAACACTGAAGCTTTCTTT. The chain uses TRBV7-9 and TRBJ1-1; D gene ambiguous. V lost 6 bases and J 1 base, leaving 12 bases between the germline ends. CDR3 length: 14 amino acids. Germline loops: CDR1 SEHNR, CDR2 FQNEAQ (reference sequence). Variable domain in full (rest from reference TRBV7-9 and TRBJ1-1): DTGVSQNPRHKITKRGQNVTFRCDPISEHNRLYWYRQTLGQGPEFLTYFQNEAQLEKSRLLSDRFSAERPKGSFSTLEIQRTEQGDSAMYLCASRAVTGNTEAFFGQGTRLTVV.

The chain is built from TRBV20-1 and TRBJ2-1, with TRBD1 matching over 8 bases. CDR1 is DFQATT and CDR2 is SNEGSKA in the germline V gene (reference sequence). The CDR3 loop spans 13 amino acids. The CDR3 coding sequence is TGCACCCCTGGGAGACAGGGGTACAATGAGCAGTTCTTC. Translating it yields CTPGRQGYNEQFF.

The gene calls are TRBV4-1 and TRBJ1-5; 7 nucleotides agree with TRBD1. The germline CDR1 and CDR2 sequences are MGHRA and YSYEKL. J lost 3 bases, V lost 0 bases, and 8 bases had no gene match. The CDR3 has 17 residues. CDR3: CASSQDQLRGDNQPQHF. The CDR3 DNA sequence: TGCGCCAGCAGCCAAGATCAGCTCAGGGGGGACAATCAGCCCCAGCATTTT.

The J gene is TRBJ1-5, the V gene TRBV10-3; 9 nucleotides align to TRBD1. Germline loops: CDR1 ENHRY, CDR2 SYGVKD. The CDR3 is 15 residues long. The V and J ends lost 0 bases and 5 bases, in that order; junction bases with no gene match: 2. CDR3 nucleotides: TGTGCCATCAGTGAGTCGGGGACAGGGCATCAGCCCCAGCATTTT. It specifies CAISESGTGHQPQHF.

This chain uses TRBV9 with TRBJ2-2, with TRBD2 identical over 9 bases. V dropped 1 base and J dropped 8; count of bases not matched to a gene: 6. This CDR3 region has 15 residues. The germline gives CDR1 SGDLS, CDR2 YYNGEE. CDR3 residues: CASSVISGRPGELFF. CDR3 coding DNA: TGTGCCAGCAGCGTAATTAGCGGGAGACCGGGGGAGCTGTTTTTT.

V usage is TRBV12-3 or TRBV12-4 and J usage is TRBJ1-5; D is ambiguous. The CDR3 length is 11 residues. V was trimmed by 6 bases and J by 4 bases, leaving 4 bases between them. DNA for the CDR3: TGTGCCAGCAGCCGAAATCAGCCCCAGCATTTT. Translation gives CASSRNQPQHF.

This clonotype was picked up a small number of times. The chain employs TRBV5-1 and TRBJ2-5; 8 positions agree with TRBD1. V lost 0 bases to trimming and J lost 0 bases; unmatched junction nucleotides: 10. The germline V gene encodes CDR1 SGHRS and CDR2 YFSETQ. CDR3 length: 18 amino acids. The CDR3 DNA is TGCGCCAGCAGCTTGGAAGCCCAGGGGGCACCCCACCAAGAGACCCAGTACTTC. Its protein is CASSLEAQGAPHQETQYF. Full variable domain (rest looked up from reference TRBV5-1 and TRBJ2-5): KAGVTQTPRYLIKTRGQQVTLSCSPISGHRSVSWYQQTPGQGLQFLFEYFSETQRNKGNFPGRFSGRQFSNSRSEMNVSTLELGDSALYLCASSLEAQGAPHQETQYFGPGTRLLVL.